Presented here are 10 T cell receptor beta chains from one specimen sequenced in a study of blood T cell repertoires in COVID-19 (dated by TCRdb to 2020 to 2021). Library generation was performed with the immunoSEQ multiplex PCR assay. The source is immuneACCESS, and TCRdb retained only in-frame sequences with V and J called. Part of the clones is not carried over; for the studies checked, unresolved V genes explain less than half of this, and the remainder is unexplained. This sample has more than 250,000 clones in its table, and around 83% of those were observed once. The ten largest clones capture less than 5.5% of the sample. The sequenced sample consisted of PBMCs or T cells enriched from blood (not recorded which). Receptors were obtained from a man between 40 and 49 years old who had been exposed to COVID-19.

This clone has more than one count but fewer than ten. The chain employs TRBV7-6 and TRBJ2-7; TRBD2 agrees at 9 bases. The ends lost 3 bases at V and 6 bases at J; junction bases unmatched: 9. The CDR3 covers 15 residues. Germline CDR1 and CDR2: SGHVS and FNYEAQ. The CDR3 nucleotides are TGTGCCAGCAGCTTTCGTAGCGGGAGTTCTTCCGAGCAGTACTTC. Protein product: CASSFRSGSSSEQYF.

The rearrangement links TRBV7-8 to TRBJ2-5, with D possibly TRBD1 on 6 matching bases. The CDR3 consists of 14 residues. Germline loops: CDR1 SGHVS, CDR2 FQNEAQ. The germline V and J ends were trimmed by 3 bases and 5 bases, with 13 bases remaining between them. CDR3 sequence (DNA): TGTGCCAGCAGCTTCCCGGGCCAGGGGGAGACCCAGTACTTC. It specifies CASSFPGQGETQYF.

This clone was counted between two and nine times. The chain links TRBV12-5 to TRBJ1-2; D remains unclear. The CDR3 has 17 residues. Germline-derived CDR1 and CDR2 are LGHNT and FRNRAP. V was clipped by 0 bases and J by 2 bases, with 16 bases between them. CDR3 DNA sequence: TGTGCTAGTGGTTTGGTACTAGGGAGAAAATCGAACTATGGCTACACCTTC. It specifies CASGLVLGRKSNYGYTF. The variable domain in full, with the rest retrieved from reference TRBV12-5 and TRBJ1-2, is DARVTQTPRHKVTEMGQEVTMRCQPILGHNTVFWYRQTMMQGLELLAYFRNRAPLDDSGMPKDRFSAEMPDATLATLKIQPSEPRDSAVYFCASGLVLGRKSNYGYTFGSGTRLTVV.

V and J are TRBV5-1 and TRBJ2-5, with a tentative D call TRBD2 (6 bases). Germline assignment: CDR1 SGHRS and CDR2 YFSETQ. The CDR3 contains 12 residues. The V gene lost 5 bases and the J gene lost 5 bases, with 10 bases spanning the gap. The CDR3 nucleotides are TGCGCCAGCAGTTGGGGGAGGGAGACCCAGTACTTC. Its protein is CASSWGRETQYF.

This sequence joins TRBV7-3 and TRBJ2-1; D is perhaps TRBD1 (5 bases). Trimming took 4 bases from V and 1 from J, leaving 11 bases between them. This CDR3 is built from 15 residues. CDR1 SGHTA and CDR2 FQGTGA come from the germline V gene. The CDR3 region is CASSSTAVSYNEQFF. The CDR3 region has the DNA TGTGCCAGCAGCTCGACAGCCGTTTCCTACAATGAGCAGTTCTTC.

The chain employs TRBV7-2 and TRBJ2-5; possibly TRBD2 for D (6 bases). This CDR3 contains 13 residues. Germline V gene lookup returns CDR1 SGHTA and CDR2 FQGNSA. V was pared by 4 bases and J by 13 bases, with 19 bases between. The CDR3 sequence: CASSSPTRSPPYF. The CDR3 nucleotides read TGTGCCAGCAGCTCCCCGACTAGAAGTCCCCCGTACTTC.

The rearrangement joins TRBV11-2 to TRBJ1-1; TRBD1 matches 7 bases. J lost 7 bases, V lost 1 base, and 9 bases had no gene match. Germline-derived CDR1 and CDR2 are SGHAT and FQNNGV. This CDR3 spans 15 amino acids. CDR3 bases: TGTGCCAGCAGCTTAGGTCACAGGGGTAGGGATGAAGCTTTCTTT. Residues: CASSLGHRGRDEAFF. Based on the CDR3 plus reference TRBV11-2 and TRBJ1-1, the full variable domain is EAGVAQSPRYKIIEKRQSVAFWCNPISGHATLYWYQQILGQGPKLLIQFQNNGVVDDSQLPKDRFSAERLKGVDSTLKIQPAKLEDSAVYLCASSLGHRGRDEAFFGQGTRLTVV.

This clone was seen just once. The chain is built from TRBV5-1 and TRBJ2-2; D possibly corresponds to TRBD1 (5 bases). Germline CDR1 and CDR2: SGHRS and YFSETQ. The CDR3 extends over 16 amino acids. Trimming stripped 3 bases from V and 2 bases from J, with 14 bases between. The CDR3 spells CASSYLRRDNTGELFF. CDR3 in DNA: TGCGCCAGCAGCTACCTCCGCAGGGATAACACCGGGGAGCTGTTTTTT.

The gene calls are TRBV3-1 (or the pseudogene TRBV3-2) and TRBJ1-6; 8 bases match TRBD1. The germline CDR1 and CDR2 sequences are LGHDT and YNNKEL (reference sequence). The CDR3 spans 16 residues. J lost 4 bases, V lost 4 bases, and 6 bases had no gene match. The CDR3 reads CASSPPRTGYNSPLHF. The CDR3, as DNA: TGTGCCAGCAGCCCACCTAGGACAGGGTATAATTCACCCCTCCACTTT.

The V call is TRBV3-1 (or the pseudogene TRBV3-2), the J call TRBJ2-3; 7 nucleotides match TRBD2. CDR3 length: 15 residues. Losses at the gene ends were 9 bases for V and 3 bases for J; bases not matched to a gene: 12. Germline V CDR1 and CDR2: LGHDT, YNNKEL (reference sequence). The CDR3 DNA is TGTGCCAGTAAAACGGGGGGTAGACCGACAGATACGCAGTATTTT. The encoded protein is CASKTGGRPTDTQYF.